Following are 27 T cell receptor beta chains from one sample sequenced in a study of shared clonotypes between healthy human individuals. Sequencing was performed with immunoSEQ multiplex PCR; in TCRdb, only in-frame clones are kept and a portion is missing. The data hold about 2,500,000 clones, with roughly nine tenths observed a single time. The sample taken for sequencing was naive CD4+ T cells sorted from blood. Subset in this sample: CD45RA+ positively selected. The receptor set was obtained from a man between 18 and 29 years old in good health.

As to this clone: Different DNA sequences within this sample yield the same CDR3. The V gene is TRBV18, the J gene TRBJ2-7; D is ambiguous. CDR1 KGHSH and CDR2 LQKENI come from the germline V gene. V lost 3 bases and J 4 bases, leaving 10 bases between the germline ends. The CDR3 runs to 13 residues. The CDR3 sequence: CASSPNGAYEQYF. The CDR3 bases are TGTGCCAGCTCACCGAACGGCGCTTACGAGCAGTACTTC.

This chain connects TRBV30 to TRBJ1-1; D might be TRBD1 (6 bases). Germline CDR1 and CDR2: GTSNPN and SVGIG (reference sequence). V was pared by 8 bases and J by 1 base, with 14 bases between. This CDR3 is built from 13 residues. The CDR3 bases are TGTGCCACCCTGGGACATCAGAACACTGAAGCTTTCTTT. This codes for CATLGHQNTEAFF.

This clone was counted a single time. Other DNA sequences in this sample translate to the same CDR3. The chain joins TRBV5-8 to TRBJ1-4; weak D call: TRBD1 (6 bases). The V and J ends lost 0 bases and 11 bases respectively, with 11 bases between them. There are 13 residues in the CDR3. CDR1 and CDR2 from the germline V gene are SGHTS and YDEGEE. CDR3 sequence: CASSLVRGEKLFF. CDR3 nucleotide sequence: TGTGCCAGCAGCTTGGTCAGGGGTGAGAAACTGTTTTTT.

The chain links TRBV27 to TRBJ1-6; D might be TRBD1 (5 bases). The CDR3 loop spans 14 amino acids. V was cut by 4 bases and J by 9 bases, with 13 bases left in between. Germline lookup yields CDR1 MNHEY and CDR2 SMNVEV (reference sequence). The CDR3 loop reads CASSYGGAGSPLHF. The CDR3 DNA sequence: TGTGCCAGCAGTTATGGAGGGGCCGGTTCACCCCTCCACTTT.

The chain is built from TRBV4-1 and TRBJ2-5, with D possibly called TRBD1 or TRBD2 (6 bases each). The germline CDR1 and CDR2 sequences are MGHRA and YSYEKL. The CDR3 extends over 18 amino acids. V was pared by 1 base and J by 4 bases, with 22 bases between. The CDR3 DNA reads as TGCGCCAGCAGCCAAGTGGGAGTCGTAGGGGGGTTCACAGAGACCCAGTACTTC. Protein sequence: CASSQVGVVGGFTETQYF.

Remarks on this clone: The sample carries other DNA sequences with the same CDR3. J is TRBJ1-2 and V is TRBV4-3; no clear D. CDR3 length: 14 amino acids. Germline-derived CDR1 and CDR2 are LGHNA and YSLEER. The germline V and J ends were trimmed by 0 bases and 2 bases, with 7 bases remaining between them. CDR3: CASSQDRGNYGYTF. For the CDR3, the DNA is TGCGCCAGCAGCCAAGACCGGGGAAACTATGGCTACACCTTC.

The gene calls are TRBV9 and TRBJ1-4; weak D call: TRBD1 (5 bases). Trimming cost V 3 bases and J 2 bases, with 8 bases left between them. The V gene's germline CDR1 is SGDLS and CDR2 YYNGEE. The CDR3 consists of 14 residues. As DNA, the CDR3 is TGTGCCAGCAGCGCGACAGTTACTAATGAAAAACTGTTTTTT. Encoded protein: CASSATVTNEKLFF.

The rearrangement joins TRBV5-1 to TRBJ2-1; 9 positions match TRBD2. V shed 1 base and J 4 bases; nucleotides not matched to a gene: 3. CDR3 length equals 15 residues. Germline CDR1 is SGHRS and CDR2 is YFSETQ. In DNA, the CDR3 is TGCGCCAGCAGCTTGACTAGCGGGCAGTACAATGAGCAGTTCTTC. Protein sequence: CASSLTSGQYNEQFF.

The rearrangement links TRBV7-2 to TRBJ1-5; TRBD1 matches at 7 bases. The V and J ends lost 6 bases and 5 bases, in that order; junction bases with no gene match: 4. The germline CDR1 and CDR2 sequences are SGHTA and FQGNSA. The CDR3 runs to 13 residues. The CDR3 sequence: CASRNTGDQPQHF. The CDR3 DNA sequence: TGTGCCAGCAGAAATACAGGGGATCAGCCCCAGCATTTT.

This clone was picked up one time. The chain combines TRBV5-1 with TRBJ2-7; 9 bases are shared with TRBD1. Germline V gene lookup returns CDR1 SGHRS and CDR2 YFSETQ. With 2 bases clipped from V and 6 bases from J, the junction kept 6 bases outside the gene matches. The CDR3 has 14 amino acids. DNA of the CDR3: TGCGCCAGCAGCTTTGACAGGGGGATATTCGAGCAGTACTTC. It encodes CASSFDRGIFEQYF. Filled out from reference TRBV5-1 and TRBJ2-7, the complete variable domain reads KAGVTQTPRYLIKTRGQQVTLSCSPISGHRSVSWYQQTPGQGLQFLFEYFSETQRNKGNFPGRFSGRQFSNSRSEMNVSTLELGDSALYLCASSFDRGIFEQYFGPGTRLTVT.

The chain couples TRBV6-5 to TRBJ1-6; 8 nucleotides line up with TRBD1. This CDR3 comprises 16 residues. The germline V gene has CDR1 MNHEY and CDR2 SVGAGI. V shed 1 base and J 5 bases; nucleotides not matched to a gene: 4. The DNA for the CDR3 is TGTGCCAGCAGTTACTGGGACAGGACTGATAATTCACCCCTCCACTTT. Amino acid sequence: CASSYWDRTDNSPLHF.

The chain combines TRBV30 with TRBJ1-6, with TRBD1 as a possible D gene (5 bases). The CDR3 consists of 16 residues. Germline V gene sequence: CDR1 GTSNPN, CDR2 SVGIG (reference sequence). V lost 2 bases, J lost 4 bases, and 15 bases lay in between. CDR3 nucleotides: TGTGCCTGGAGTCATCGGGGCGCGATATATAATTCACCCCTCCACTTT. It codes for CAWSHRGAIYNSPLHF.

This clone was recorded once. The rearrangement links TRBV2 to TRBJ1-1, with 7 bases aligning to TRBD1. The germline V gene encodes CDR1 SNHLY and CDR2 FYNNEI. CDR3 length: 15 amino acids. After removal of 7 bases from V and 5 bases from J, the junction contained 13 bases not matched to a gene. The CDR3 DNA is TGTGCCAGCACCGGACAGGTTAGGGGGGGGACTGAAGCTTTCTTT. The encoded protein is CASTGQVRGGTEAFF.

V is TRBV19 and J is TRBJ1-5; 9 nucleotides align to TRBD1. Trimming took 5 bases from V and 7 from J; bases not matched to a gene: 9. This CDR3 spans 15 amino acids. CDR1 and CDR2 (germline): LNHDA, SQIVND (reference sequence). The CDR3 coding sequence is TGTGCCAGTAGTGTCGAGACAGGGGGGCGGCAGCCCCAGCATTTT. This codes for CASSVETGGRQPQHF.

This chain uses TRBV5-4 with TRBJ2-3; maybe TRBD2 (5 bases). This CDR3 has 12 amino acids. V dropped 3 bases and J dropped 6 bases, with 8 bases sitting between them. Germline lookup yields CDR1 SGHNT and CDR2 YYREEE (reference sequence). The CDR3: CASSWETDTQYF. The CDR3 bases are TGTGCCAGCAGCTGGGAGACTGATACGCAGTATTTT. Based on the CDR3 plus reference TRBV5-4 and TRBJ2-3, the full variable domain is ETGVTQSPTHLIKTRGQQVTLRCSSQSGHNTVSWYQQALGQGPQFIFQYYREEENGRGNFPPRFSGLQFPNYSSELNVNALELDDSALYLCASSWETDTQYFGPGTRLTVL.

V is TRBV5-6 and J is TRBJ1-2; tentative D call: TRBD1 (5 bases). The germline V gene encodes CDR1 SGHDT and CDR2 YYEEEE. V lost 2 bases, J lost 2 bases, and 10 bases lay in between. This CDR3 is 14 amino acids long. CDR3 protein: CASSFGRENYGYTF. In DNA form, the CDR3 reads TGTGCCAGCAGCTTCGGCAGGGAAAACTATGGCTACACCTTC. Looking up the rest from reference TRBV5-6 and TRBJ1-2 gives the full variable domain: DAGVTQSPTHLIKTRGQQVTLRCSPKSGHDTVSWYQQALGQGPQFIFQYYEEEERQRGNFPDRFSGHQFPNYSSELNVNALLLGDSALYLCASSFGRENYGYTFGSGTRLTVV.

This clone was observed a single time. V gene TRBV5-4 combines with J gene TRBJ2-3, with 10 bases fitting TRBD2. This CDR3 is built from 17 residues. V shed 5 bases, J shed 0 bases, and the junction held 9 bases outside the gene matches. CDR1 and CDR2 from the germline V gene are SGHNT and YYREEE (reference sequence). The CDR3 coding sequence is TGTGCCAGCAGTTCAGGACTAGCGGCCCAAAGCACAGATACGCAGTATTTT. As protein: CASSSGLAAQSTDTQYF.

In DNA, the CDR3 is TGTGCCAGCAGCCTAGATCTGACGGGGCTCTCCATGAATGGCTACACCTTC. Its protein is CASSLDLTGLSMNGYTF. This chain joins TRBV7-6 and TRBJ1-2; D may be TRBD1 (5 bases). Trimming left V 5 bases short and J 6 bases short, with 25 bases between. Per germline, CDR1 SGHVS and CDR2 FNYEAQ. The CDR3 totals 17 residues.

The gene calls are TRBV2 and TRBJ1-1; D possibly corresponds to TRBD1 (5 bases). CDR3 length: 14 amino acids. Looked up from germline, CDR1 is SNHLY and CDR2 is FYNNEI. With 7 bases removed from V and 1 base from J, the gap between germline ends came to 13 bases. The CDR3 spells CASIPREGNTEAFF. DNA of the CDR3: TGTGCCAGCATCCCCAGGGAGGGGAACACTGAAGCTTTCTTT.

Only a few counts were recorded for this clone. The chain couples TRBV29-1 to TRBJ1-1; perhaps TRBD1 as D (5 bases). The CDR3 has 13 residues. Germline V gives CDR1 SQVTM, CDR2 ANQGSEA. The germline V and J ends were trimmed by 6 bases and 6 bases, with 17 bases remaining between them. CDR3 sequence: CSVTRAQGSEAFF. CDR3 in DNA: TGCAGCGTCACCCGGGCGCAGGGCTCTGAAGCTTTCTTT.

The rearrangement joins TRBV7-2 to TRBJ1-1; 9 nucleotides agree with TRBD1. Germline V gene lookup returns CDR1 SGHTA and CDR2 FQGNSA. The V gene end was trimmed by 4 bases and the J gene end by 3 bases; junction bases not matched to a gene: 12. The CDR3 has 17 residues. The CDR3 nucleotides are TGTGCCAGCAGCTCTGAAACCGGGACAGGGACCGACACTGAAGCTTTCTTT. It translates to CASSSETGTGTDTEAFF.

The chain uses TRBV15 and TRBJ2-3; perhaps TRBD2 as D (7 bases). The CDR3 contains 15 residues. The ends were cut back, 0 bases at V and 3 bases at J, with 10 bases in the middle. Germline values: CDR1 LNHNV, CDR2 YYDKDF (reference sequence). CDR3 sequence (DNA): TGTGCCACCAGCAGAGAGGGGGGGCGGACAGATACGCAGTATTTT. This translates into CATSREGGRTDTQYF.

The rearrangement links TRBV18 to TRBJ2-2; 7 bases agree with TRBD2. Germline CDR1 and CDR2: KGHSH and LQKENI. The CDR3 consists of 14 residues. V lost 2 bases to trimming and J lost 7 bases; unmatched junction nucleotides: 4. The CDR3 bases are TGTGCCAGCTCACCAGGGACTACATTCGGGGAGCTGTTTTTT. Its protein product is CASSPGTTFGELFF.

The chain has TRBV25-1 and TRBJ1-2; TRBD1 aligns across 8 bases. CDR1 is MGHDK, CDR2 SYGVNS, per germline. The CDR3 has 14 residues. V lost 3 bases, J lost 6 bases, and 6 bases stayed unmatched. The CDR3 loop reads CASSELDRENGYTF. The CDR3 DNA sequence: TGTGCCAGCAGTGAGTTGGACAGGGAAAATGGCTACACCTTC.

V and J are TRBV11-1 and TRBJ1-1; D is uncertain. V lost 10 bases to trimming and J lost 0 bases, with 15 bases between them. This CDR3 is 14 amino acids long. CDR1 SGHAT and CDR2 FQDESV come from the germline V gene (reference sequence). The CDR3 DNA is TGTGCCAAGCGGAGGGAGGGAGTGAACACTGAAGCTTTCTTT. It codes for CAKRREGVNTEAFF.

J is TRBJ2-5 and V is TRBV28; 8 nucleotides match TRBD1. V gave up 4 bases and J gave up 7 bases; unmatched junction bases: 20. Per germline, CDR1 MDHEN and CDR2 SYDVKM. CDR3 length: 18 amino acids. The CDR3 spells CASSSIPPGQVNPRTQYF. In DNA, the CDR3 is TGTGCCAGCAGTTCAATACCACCGGGACAGGTGAATCCTAGGACCCAGTACTTC.

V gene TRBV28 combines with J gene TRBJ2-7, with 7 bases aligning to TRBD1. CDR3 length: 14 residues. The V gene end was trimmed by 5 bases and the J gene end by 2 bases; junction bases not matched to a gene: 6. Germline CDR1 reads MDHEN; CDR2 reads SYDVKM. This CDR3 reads CASSKQGVPYEQYF. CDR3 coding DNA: TGTGCCAGCAGTAAGCAGGGGGTTCCCTACGAGCAGTACTTC.